This is a list of T cell receptor beta chains from one sample in a study of cytomegalovirus exposure and HLA in healthy donors. Here immunoSEQ multiplex PCR was the method, and the copy in TCRdb shows in-frame clones only, minus some. The sample yields about 120,000 clones, about 63% seen once. Sequenced sample: PBMCs. These receptors all come from a man aged 30 to 39 in good health and CMV-seropositive. Both conserved end residues are part of each CDR3. Each record gives: J gene, V gene, clone size, D gene, CDR3 protein, CDR3 DNA. A D gene is named only where the DNA matches it firmly. Clone size is stated in some rows and not others, as once, few, many or a class when expanded.

>TRBJ2-7|TRBV27|-|TRBD2
CASSPQGKSGSPYEQYF
TGTGCCAGCAGCCCCCAGGGGAAGAGCGGGAGTCCCTACGAGCAGTACTTC
>TRBJ2-3|TRBV27|-|TRBD2
CASSPRLAGTDTQYF
TGTGCCAGCAGTCCCCGACTAGCGGGCACAGATACGCAGTATTTT
>TRBJ2-7|TRBV6-5|once|-
CASRSFHEQYF
TGTGCCAGCAGGAGTTTTCACGAGCAGTACTTC
>TRBJ2-2|TRBV4-3|-|-
CASGYGEHTGELFF
TGCGCCAGCGGTTACGGGGAACACACCGGGGAGCTGTTTTTT
>TRBJ2-7|TRBV4-1|-|TRBD2
CASSHRLAGGFGYEQYF
TGCGCCAGCAGCCACCGACTAGCGGGAGGGTTCGGCTACGAGCAGTACTTC
>TRBJ2-1|TRBV5-1|-|TRBD2
CASRFLAGNEQFF
TGCGCCAGCAGGTTTCTAGCGGGGAATGAGCAGTTCTTC
>TRBJ2-3|TRBV19|-|TRBD2
CASSMGLAGGYTDTQYF
TGTGCCAGTAGTATGGGACTAGCGGGAGGTTACACAGATACGCAGTATTTT
>TRBJ2-7|TRBV2|-|-
CASTEGPYDYEQYF
TGTGCCAGCACCGAGGGCCCCTACGATTACGAGCAGTACTTC
>TRBJ2-1|TRBV5-6|few|TRBD1
CASSLVGAGGRWDNEQFF
TGTGCCAGCAGCTTGGTCGGGGCAGGGGGCCGATGGGACAATGAGCAGTTCTTC
>TRBJ1-2|TRBV7-9|few|-
CASSLEGYGYTF
TGTGCCAGCAGCTTAGAGGGGTACGGCTACACCTTC
>TRBJ1-2|TRBV28|-|TRBD1
CASRHSNTGGVYGYTF
TGTGCCAGCAGACACTCAAACACAGGGGGAGTCTATGGCTACACCTTC
>TRBJ2-7|TRBV27|-|TRBD2
CASSLYGGRTSYEQYF
TGTGCCAGCAGTTTATACGGCGGGAGGACCTCCTACGAGCAGTACTTC
>TRBJ1-4|TRBV18|-|-
CASSPPGREKLFF
TGTGCCAGCTCACCACCGGGCCGGGAAAAACTGTTTTTT
>TRBJ1-5|TRBV19|-|-
CASSIDQPNRGQPQHF
TGTGCCAGTAGTATAGATCAGCCGAACCGCGGTCAGCCCCAGCATTTT
>TRBJ2-3|TRBV7-9|-|TRBD1
CASSQQGDTQYF
TGTGCCAGCAGCCAACAGGGGGATACGCAGTATTTT
>TRBJ2-2|TRBV27|-|TRBD2
CASSLLASGSGGELFF
TGTGCCAGCAGTTTGCTAGCTAGCGGGTCGGGCGGGGAGCTGTTTTTT
>TRBJ1-5|TRBV18|few|-
CASSPPGGDQPQHF
TGTGCCAGCTCACCACCGGGCGGGGATCAGCCCCAGCATTTT
>TRBJ1-4|TRBV7-5|-|-
CARSFDSGEKLFF
TGTGCCAGAAGCTTCGACAGCGGGGAAAAACTGTTTTTT
>TRBJ2-1|TRBV5-1|-|TRBD2
CASSLGGTQLGEQFF
TGCGCCAGCAGCCTGGGGGGGACTCAGCTGGGTGAGCAGTTCTTC
>TRBJ2-5|TRBV10-2|-|-
CASSPGGLGLGETQYF
TGCGCCAGCAGTCCAGGGGGACTAGGGTTGGGAGAGACCCAGTACTTC
>TRBJ2-7|TRBV11-2|-|-
CASSLAQTYEQYF
TGTGCCAGCAGCTTAGCTCAGACCTACGAGCAGTACTTC
>TRBJ1-6|TRBV19|-|-
CASRTTGNSPLHF
TGTGCCAGTAGGACCACGGGGAATTCACCCCTCCACTTT
>TRBJ2-1|TRBV28|few|-
CASSFSYGGSYNEQFF
TGTGCCAGCAGTTTTTCCTATGGGGGGTCCTACAATGAGCAGTTCTTC
>TRBJ2-5|TRBV18|-|-
CASSPPASGSAGTQYF
TGTGCCAGCTCACCCCCGGCCTCTGGGAGCGCGGGGACCCAGTACTTC
>TRBJ2-5|TRBV29-1|few|TRBD2
CSVELGLEETQYF
TGCAGCGTTGAGCTCGGACTAGAAGAGACCCAGTACTTC
>TRBJ2-7|TRBV6-1|-|TRBD1
CASRDRTGGSYEQYF
TGTGCCAGCAGGGATAGGACAGGGGGTTCCTACGAGCAGTACTTC
>TRBJ2-5|TRBV5-1|-|-
CASSPPGPRGGTQYF
TGCGCCAGCAGCCCGCCCGGTCCAAGGGGGGGGACCCAGTACTTC
>TRBJ2-5|TRBV5-4|-|TRBD2
CASSQALAGARETQYF
TGTGCCAGCAGCCAAGCTCTAGCGGGAGCACGGGAGACCCAGTACTTC
>TRBJ2-1|TRBV18|few|-
CASSPPSLGALYNEQFF
TGTGCCAGCTCACCACCAAGCCTTGGGGCCCTCTACAATGAGCAGTTCTTC
>TRBJ2-5|TRBV5-1|-|-
CASSLSGVNQETQYF
TGCGCCAGCAGCTTGTCAGGCGTCAACCAAGAGACCCAGTACTTC
>TRBJ2-3|TRBV5-4|-|-
CASSLGSQIYTQYF
TGTGCCAGCAGCTTGGGGTCGCAGATCTATACGCAGTATTTT
>TRBJ1-1|TRBV6-5|few|TRBD1
CASRFQGALTEAFF
TGTGCCAGCAGATTTCAGGGGGCGCTTACTGAAGCTTTCTTT
>TRBJ1-1|TRBV19|-|TRBD1
CASSIIDRDTEAFF
TGTGCCAGTAGTATAATCGACAGGGACACTGAAGCTTTCTTT
>TRBJ1-1|TRBV5-1|-|-
CASSLQGRRNTEAFF
TGCGCCAGCAGCTTGCAGGGCCGGAGAAACACTGAAGCTTTCTTT
>TRBJ2-1|TRBV5-4|-|-
CASSFGSSYNEQFF
TGTGCCAGCAGCTTTGGGAGCTCCTACAATGAGCAGTTCTTC
>TRBJ1-5|TRBV5-5|-|-
CASSLGQGRNQPQHF
TGTGCCAGCAGCTTGGGGCAGGGCCGCAATCAGCCCCAGCATTTT
>TRBJ2-3|TRBV7-2|-|-
CASSGGSDTQYF
TGTGCCAGCAGCGGCGGATCAGATACGCAGTATTTT
>TRBJ2-7|TRBV5-5|few|TRBD1
CASSPEGASYEQYF
TGTGCCAGCAGCCCCGAGGGGGCCTCCTACGAGCAGTACTTC
>TRBJ1-1|TRBV9|-|-
CASSVLGGTEAFF
TGTGCCAGCAGCGTATTGGGGGGGACTGAAGCTTTCTTT
>TRBJ2-5|TRBV29-1|few|TRBD2
CSVESSGSMETQYF
TGCAGCGTTGAGTCTAGCGGGAGTATGGAGACCCAGTACTTC
>TRBJ2-1|TRBV21-1|-|-
CASSTRREERNEQFF
TGTGCCAGCAGCACGCGGAGGGAAGAGCGCAATGAGCAGTTCTTC
>TRBJ2-7|TRBV15|-|-
CATSRIGRSSYEQYF
TGTGCCACCAGCAGAATAGGGAGAAGCTCCTACGAGCAGTACTTC
>TRBJ2-7|TRBV4-1|-|TRBD2
CASSHLGREVSYEQYF
TGCGCCAGCAGCCATCTGGGGAGGGAGGTCTCCTACGAGCAGTACTTC
>TRBJ2-3|TRBV10-1|-|-
CASSDPRGPNTQYF
TGCGCCAGCAGTGACCCTAGGGGCCCAAATACGCAGTATTTT
>TRBJ1-1|TRBV5-1|-|TRBD1
CASSFAGQGGTEAFF
TGCGCCAGCAGCTTCGCGGGACAGGGTGGAACTGAAGCTTTCTTT
>TRBJ2-6|TRBV15|few|-
CATSRVTVAGANVLTF
TGTGCCACCAGCAGAGTAACAGTAGCTGGGGCCAACGTCCTGACTTTC
>TRBJ1-5|TRBV5-1|-|-
CASSEGGTNQPQHF
TGCGCCAGCAGCGAGGGGGGGACCAATCAGCCCCAGCATTTT